One and the same sample provided the 7 T cell receptor beta chains below, sequenced in a study of control samples from healthy donors and cancer patients. Sequencing was performed with immunoSEQ multiplex PCR; in TCRdb, only in-frame clones are kept and a portion is missing. The sample records under 150,000 clones, over 90% being singletons. The specimen was blood. The receptors were gathered from a man aged 30 to 39 in good health.

The chain recombines TRBV5-1 with TRBJ2-1; TRBD2 might be the D (6 bases). V lost 2 bases and J lost 10, with 10 bases in between. The germline V gene encodes CDR1 SGHRS and CDR2 YFSETQ. This CDR3 has 12 amino acids. The CDR3 DNA reads as TGCGCCAGCAGCTTCAGTAGCGGAGAGCAGTTCTTC. Amino acids: CASSFSSGEQFF.

The chain carries TRBV6-5 and TRBJ1-6; TRBD1 matches 7 bases. The V gene's germline CDR1 is MNHEY and CDR2 SVGAGI. With V trimmed by 7 bases and J by 8 bases, 11 bases remained unmatched. The CDR3 contains 15 residues. The CDR3 DNA sequence: TGTGCCAGCACCCCCCAGGGGGGGACCGATTCACCCCTCCACTTT. Amino acids: CASTPQGGTDSPLHF.

This CDR3 reads CASSVGQGYGYTF. Here the CDR3 DNA reads TGTGCCAGCAGCGTAGGGCAAGGTTATGGCTACACCTTC. The gene calls are TRBV9 and TRBJ1-2; D is ambiguous. The V and J ends lost 0 bases and 5 bases respectively, with 8 bases between them. This CDR3 comprises 13 residues. Germline CDR1 reads SGDLS; CDR2 reads YYNGEE.

The chain is built from TRBV7-2 and TRBJ2-1; TRBD2 agrees at 13 bases. The germline CDR1 and CDR2 sequences are SGHTA and FQGNSA. This CDR3 spans 16 amino acids. The V and J ends lost 3 bases and 9 bases, in that order; junction bases with no gene match: 8. CDR3 nucleotide sequence: TGTGCCAGCAGCTTCCGACTAGCGGGGGGTGGGAGTGAGCAGTTCTTC. Translating gives CASSFRLAGGGSEQFF.

This clone has more than one count but fewer than ten. V usage is TRBV19 and J usage is TRBJ1-5; D ambiguous. The CDR3 has 15 residues. The germline V and J ends were trimmed by 5 bases and 1 base, with 12 bases remaining between them. Germline V gene sequence: CDR1 LNHDA, CDR2 SQIVND (reference sequence). The CDR3 DNA is TGTGCCAGTAGTCCGCATCCGCGGAGCAATCAGCCCCAGCATTTT. Its protein product is CASSPHPRSNQPQHF.

The chain couples TRBV12-5 to TRBJ1-1, with 7 bases identical to TRBD1. Germline V lookup: CDR1 LGHNT, CDR2 FRNRAP. This CDR3 has 16 residues. Trimming at V came to 7 bases and at J to 3 bases, leaving 14 bases not matched to a gene. CDR3 bases: TGTGCTAGTGCCTACTACCTCGGAGGGACAGACACTGAAGCTTTCTTT. This encodes CASAYYLGGTDTEAFF.

The V gene is TRBV9, the J gene TRBJ1-6, with no clear D. CDR1 SGDLS and CDR2 YYNGEE come from the germline V gene. The CDR3 totals 12 residues. The V and J ends lost 7 bases and 8 bases respectively, with 10 bases between them. Here the CDR3 DNA reads TGTGCCAGCGGGCTTGGCGATTCACCCCTCCACTTT. It translates to CASGLGDSPLHF.